Given below is one T cell receptor beta chain in context. The antigen is unknown. The entry originates in a study of regulatory T cells in long-lasting Graves disease. Combining iRepertoire HTBI primers with Arm-PCR of CDR3 regions, the authors built TCR beta libraries. Per the original methods: The samples included roughly 62 TRBV and roughly 14 TRBJ segments. MiXCR, applied by TCRdb to the multiplex PCR reads, yields one record per CDR3 protein. In this record, the V and J calls reflect TCRdb's handling and not the investigators' own analysis. This table has about 450,000 distinct CDR3 sequences, around 20% appearing once. General study results and limits: Persistent patients shared more public clonotypes (roughly 2,800) than new patients (approximately 900).

Germline V gene sequence: CDR1 DFQATT, CDR2 SNEGSKA (reference sequence). The J segment lost 1 base and the V segment lost 6 bases, leaving 10 bases of the junction unmatched. The CDR3 is 15 residues long. Described time point: persistent/refractory GD, antithyroid drugs over 5 years with positive TRAb. PBMCs were the source of the RNA used for TCR sequencing. V and J are TRBV20-1 and TRBJ2-7; 9 bases map to TRBD1. The source was peripheral blood mononuclear cells (PBMCs), collected when the disease was refractory, from a patient treated with antithyroid drugs. The TCR sequence derives from a female donor with Graves disease. The CDR3 sequence: CSAETPTGGSYEQYF. The CDR3, as DNA: TGCAGTGCGGAAACCCCGACAGGGGGGTCCTACGAGCAGTACTTC.